Presented here are 20 T cell receptor beta chains from one specimen sequenced in a study of blood T cell repertoires in COVID-19. Clones were read by immunoSEQ multiplex PCR, and TCRdb kept only the in-frame ones, dropping some. The sample has 200,000 to 250,000 clones, around 84% seen once. Input material: peripheral blood. All receptors derive from a man between 35 and 55 years old with acute or convalescent COVID-19.

The rearrangement links TRBV3-1 (or the pseudogene TRBV3-2) to TRBJ2-7, with 10 bases aligning to TRBD2. The CDR3 runs to 19 residues. Trimming at V came to 2 bases and at J to 0 bases, leaving 13 bases not matched to a gene. The germline V gene has CDR1 LGHDT and CDR2 YNNKEL (reference sequence). CDR3 sequence reads: CASSQRSSLLAGISYEQYF. CDR3 DNA: TGTGCCAGCAGCCAAAGGTCGTCCCTACTAGCGGGGATCTCCTACGAGCAGTACTTC.

CDR3 coding DNA: TGTGCCAGCAGCTCCCTTCAGGGAACGGGTGAAGCTTTCTTT. It codes for CASSSLQGTGEAFF. This sequence joins TRBV3-1 (or the pseudogene TRBV3-2) and TRBJ1-1; D is perhaps TRBD1 (5 bases). The CDR3 consists of 14 residues. CDR1 is LGHDT and CDR2 is YNNKEL in the germline V gene (reference sequence). V was shortened by 5 bases and J by 7 bases, with 17 bases between the two germline ends.

The J gene is TRBJ2-5, the V gene TRBV18; D gene ambiguous. The germline gives CDR1 KGHSH, CDR2 LQKENI. The ends were cut back, 6 bases at V and 4 bases at J, with 9 bases in the middle. There are 12 residues in the CDR3. CDR3 DNA sequence: TGTGCCAGCTCCTCCCTAGGAGAGACCCAGTACTTC. Translating it yields CASSSLGETQYF.

This chain links TRBV11-2 with TRBJ2-3; 8 nucleotides line up with TRBD2. Germline V gene lookup returns CDR1 SGHAT and CDR2 FQNNGV. V was pared by 4 bases and J by 5 bases, with 5 bases of the junction left unmatched. The CDR3 covers 14 residues. CDR3 residues: CASSSGGPGDTQYF. CDR3 coding DNA: TGTGCCAGCAGCTCGGGGGGGCCAGGAGATACGCAGTATTTT.

This clone was seen only a few times. The chain uses TRBV30 and TRBJ1-3, with D hard to call. Germline CDR1 and CDR2: GTSNPN and SVGIG (reference sequence). Trimming removed 4 bases at V and 5 bases at J, with 18 bases between. The CDR3 covers 15 residues. CDR3 nucleotides: TGTGCCTGGATTTATCCGTCGGGGTACCGAAACACCATATATTTT. Translating gives CAWIYPSGYRNTIYF.

The rearrangement links TRBV5-1 to TRBJ2-1; D call uncertain. Per the germline V gene, CDR1 is SGHRS and CDR2 is YFSETQ. The CDR3 consists of 14 residues. V lost 1 base and J 5 bases, leaving 10 bases between the germline ends. The CDR3 nucleotides read TGCGCCAGCAGCTTGCGATGGGCAGACAATGAGCAGTTCTTC. Its protein is CASSLRWADNEQFF.

This sequence joins TRBV2 and TRBJ1-2; TRBD1 matches 8 bases. This CDR3 region has 13 residues. The V and J ends lost 9 bases and 0 bases, in that order; junction bases with no gene match: 3. Germline values: CDR1 SNHLY, CDR2 FYNNEI. CDR3 in DNA: TGTGCCAGTAAACAGGGGGCTAACTATGGCTACACCTTC. Its translation: CASKQGANYGYTF.

The V gene is TRBV3-1 (or the pseudogene TRBV3-2), the J gene TRBJ2-7; D call uncertain. This CDR3 is 15 amino acids long. V was cut by 4 bases and J by 1 base, with 14 bases left in between. Germline assignment: CDR1 LGHDT and CDR2 YNNKEL (reference sequence). Written as DNA, the CDR3 is TGTGCCAGCAGCCGTTCGCGCCCTCCTTCCTACGAGCAGTACTTC. Its protein product is CASSRSRPPSYEQYF.

This clone was recorded only once. The gene calls are TRBV13 and TRBJ1-2, with unresolved D. Per germline, CDR1 PRHDT and CDR2 FYEKMQ (reference sequence). V was clipped by 5 bases and J by 3 bases, with 16 bases between them. There are 15 residues in the CDR3. For the CDR3, the DNA is TGTGCCAGCAGCCAAGACCCCACCGGAGACTATGGCTACACCTTC. This encodes CASSQDPTGDYGYTF.

CDR3 DNA: TGTGCCACCAGTGATTCGGGACGTGGAGGGGCCCAGCATTTT. It encodes CATSDSGRGGAQHF. The J gene is TRBJ1-5, the V gene TRBV24-1, with D possibly TRBD1 on 5 matching bases. The V end was cut by 2 bases, the J end by 11 bases, with 15 bases between. In germline, CDR1 is KGHDR, CDR2 SFDVKD. CDR3 length: 14 residues.

This clone occurred a few times. The chain couples TRBV12-3 or TRBV12-4 to TRBJ1-5, with D uncertain. With 3 bases removed from V and 9 bases from J, the gap between germline ends came to 9 bases. The CDR3 has 12 residues. CDR3 DNA sequence: TGTGCCAGCAGTTTTGCGGGGAGGCCCCAGCATTTT. Its translation: CASSFAGRPQHF.

This rearrangement joins TRBV6-1 to TRBJ1-5; D gene ambiguous. This CDR3 has 16 residues. Germline V gene lookup returns CDR1 MNHNS and CDR2 SASEGT. The V and J ends lost 2 bases and 1 base respectively, with 12 bases between them. The CDR3, as DNA: TGTGCCAGCAGTGAATTTCTCCCGAGGAGCAATCAGCCCCAGCATTTT. The encoded protein is CASSEFLPRSNQPQHF.

The chain has TRBV15 and TRBJ2-5; 10 nucleotides line up with TRBD1. CDR3 length: 18 amino acids. Germline-derived CDR1 and CDR2 are LNHNV and YYDKDF (reference sequence). V shed 0 bases, J shed 7 bases, and the junction held 14 bases outside the gene matches. CDR3 in amino acids: CATSRDLAGTGDLGTQYF. The CDR3 DNA reads as TGTGCCACCAGCAGAGATTTAGCCGGGACAGGGGATTTAGGGACCCAGTACTTC.

V and J are TRBV5-1 and TRBJ2-3; the match to TRBD2 covers 8 bases. Per germline, CDR1 SGHRS and CDR2 YFSETQ. Trimming removed 6 bases from V and 2 bases from J; junction bases left unmatched: 8. This CDR3 has 15 amino acids. The CDR3 region is CASKPSGGSTDTQYF. The CDR3 DNA reads as TGCGCCAGCAAGCCCAGCGGGGGTTCCACAGATACGCAGTATTTT.

V gene TRBV5-1 combines with J gene TRBJ2-1; 8 bases align to TRBD1. Germline trimming cut 0 bases from V and 2 bases from J; bases unmatched to any gene: 4. This CDR3 comprises 16 residues. The germline gives CDR1 SGHRS, CDR2 YFSETQ. In DNA, the CDR3 is TGCGCCAGCAGCTTGGAATGGGACAGGCCCTACAATGAGCAGTTCTTC. Its translation: CASSLEWDRPYNEQFF. Looking up the rest from reference TRBV5-1 and TRBJ2-1 gives the full variable domain: KAGVTQTPRYLIKTRGQQVTLSCSPISGHRSVSWYQQTPGQGLQFLFEYFSETQRNKGNFPGRFSGRQFSNSRSEMNVSTLELGDSALYLCASSLEWDRPYNEQFFGPGTRLTVL.

This sequence joins TRBV5-1 and TRBJ1-4, with a tentative D call TRBD1 (5 bases). CDR3 length: 16 residues. The V end was cut by 2 bases, the J end by 0 bases, with 11 bases between. CDR1 SGHRS and CDR2 YFSETQ come from the germline V gene. DNA of the CDR3: TGCGCCAGCAGCTTTCAGGGTTTCACAACTAATGAAAAACTGTTTTTT. Encoded protein: CASSFQGFTTNEKLFF. Together with reference TRBV5-1 and TRBJ1-4, the CDR3 gives the full variable domain: KAGVTQTPRYLIKTRGQQVTLSCSPISGHRSVSWYQQTPGQGLQFLFEYFSETQRNKGNFPGRFSGRQFSNSRSEMNVSTLELGDSALYLCASSFQGFTTNEKLFFGSGTQLSVL.

V gene TRBV9 combines with J gene TRBJ1-3; 7 bases align to TRBD1. The CDR3 totals 14 residues. CDR1 is SGDLS and CDR2 is YYNGEE in the germline V gene. With V trimmed by 3 bases and J by 4 bases, 4 bases remained unmatched. The CDR3 is CASSDRTGGNTIYF. The DNA for the CDR3 is TGTGCCAGCAGCGATAGGACAGGAGGAAACACCATATATTTT.

J is TRBJ1-1 and V is TRBV18, with TRBD1 as a possible D gene (5 bases). Germline-derived CDR1 and CDR2 are KGHSH and LQKENI. The CDR3 runs 15 residues. Deletions cut 4 bases from V and 0 bases from J, with 12 bases between. The CDR3 DNA sequence: TGTGCCAGCTCACATGACAGCCAAATGAACACTGAAGCTTTCTTT. It specifies CASSHDSQMNTEAFF.

V is TRBV5-1 and J is TRBJ1-1, with D possibly TRBD1 on 5 matching bases. V was cut by 1 base and J by 5 bases, with 15 bases left in between. The CDR3 is 15 amino acids. CDR1 is SGHRS, CDR2 YFSETQ, per germline. The CDR3 DNA reads TGCGCCAGCAGCTTGTGGCCAGGGTCCCCTACTGAAGCTTTCTTT. As protein: CASSLWPGSPTEAFF.

This rearrangement joins TRBV7-9 to TRBJ1-1; 7 bases fit TRBD1. V lost 1 base to trimming and J lost 4 bases; unmatched junction nucleotides: 3. There are 14 residues in the CDR3. Germline CDR1 and CDR2: SEHNR and FQNEAQ (reference sequence). The CDR3 region has the DNA TGTGCCAGCAGCTTAGAACCAGGGGGCACTGAAGCTTTCTTT. This codes for CASSLEPGGTEAFF.